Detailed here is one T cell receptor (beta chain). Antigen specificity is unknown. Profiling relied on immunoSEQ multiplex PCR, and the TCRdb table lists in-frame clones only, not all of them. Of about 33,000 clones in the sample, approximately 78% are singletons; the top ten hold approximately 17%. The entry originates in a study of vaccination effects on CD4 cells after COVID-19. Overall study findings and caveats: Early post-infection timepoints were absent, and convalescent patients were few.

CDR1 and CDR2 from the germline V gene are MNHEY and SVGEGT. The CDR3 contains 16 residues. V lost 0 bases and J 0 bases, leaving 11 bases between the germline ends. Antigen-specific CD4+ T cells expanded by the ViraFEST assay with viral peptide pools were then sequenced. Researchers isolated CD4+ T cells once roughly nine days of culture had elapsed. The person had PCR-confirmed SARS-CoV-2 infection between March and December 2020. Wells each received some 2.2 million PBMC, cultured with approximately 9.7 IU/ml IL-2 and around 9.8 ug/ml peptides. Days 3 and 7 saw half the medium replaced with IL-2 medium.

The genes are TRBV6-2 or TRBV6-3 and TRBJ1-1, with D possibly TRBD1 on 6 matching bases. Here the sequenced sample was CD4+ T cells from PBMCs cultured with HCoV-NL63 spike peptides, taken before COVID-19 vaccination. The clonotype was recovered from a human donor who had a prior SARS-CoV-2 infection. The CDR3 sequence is CASSYSTGDMNTEAFF. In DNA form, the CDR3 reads TGTGCCAGCAGTTACTCGACAGGAGACATGAACACTGAAGCTTTCTTT.